These T cell receptor beta chains were read from a single sample in a study of chemoradiotherapy in HPV16-positive cancers. TCRdb's copy holds only in-frame clones and misses some; the assay was immunoSEQ multiplex PCR. The repertoire has under 70,000 clones, roughly nine tenths of them found once; the top ten carry around 3.3%. Sequencing was performed on blood, taken from a patient who underwent chemoradiotherapy. The receptors come from a human donor with HPV-associated anogenital cancer. The CDR3 runs from the conserved cysteine through the conserved F or W. The D gene is left open where the match is weak. Not every row has a clone size; where given, it reads once, few, many or a size class.

clone_size	d_call	j_call	v_call	cdr3_nt	cdr3_aa
NA	NA	TRBJ1-4	TRBV2	TGTGCCAGCAGTGAAGGGGGCGCCGGTAATGAAAAACTGTTTTTT	CASSEGGAGNEKLFF
NA	NA	TRBJ2-2	TRBV5-1	TGCGCCAGCAGCTTGGAAGCACGCGAGACCGGGGAGCTGTTTTTT	CASSLEARETGELFF
NA	NA	TRBJ1-2	TRBV19	TGTGCCAGTAGCCTACACGGAGCAAACGGCTACACCTTC	CASSLHGANGYTF
NA	TRBD1	TRBJ1-5	TRBV18	TGTGCCAGCTCACCACTCCTGCAGGGGGGCAATCAGCCCCAGCATTTT	CASSPLLQGGNQPQHF
NA	NA	TRBJ2-1	TRBV7-2	TGTGCCAGCAGCTTAGTTGCGGGTACTTACAATGAGCAGTTCTTC	CASSLVAGTYNEQFF
few	TRBD2	TRBJ2-5	TRBV5-1	TGCGCCAGCAGCTTGGAAGGACTAGCGGGGGCCCTCCAAGAGACCCAGTACTTC	CASSLEGLAGALQETQYF
NA	NA	TRBJ1-4	TRBV4-1	TGCGCCAGCAGCCAACCAGGGAAGGGGCAACATGAAAAACTGTTTTTT	CASSQPGKGQHEKLFF
NA	TRBD1	TRBJ2-7	TRBV5-1	TGCGCCAGCAGCTTAAATACGGGACAGCAGGAGTTGGAGCAGTACTTC	CASSLNTGQQELEQYF
NA	TRBD1	TRBJ2-1	TRBV7-6	TGTGCCAGCAGCCCCTATATAGGGGGCGGATCCTACAATGAGCAGTTCTTC	CASSPYIGGGSYNEQFF
NA	NA	TRBJ1-5	TRBV6-1	TGTGCCAGCAGTCTAGAGACACAACCTAATCAGCCCCAGCATTTT	CASSLETQPNQPQHF
NA	TRBD2	TRBJ2-3	TRBV7-3	TGTGCCAGCAGCGCCGGACTAGCGGGAGGGCAGAAAGATACGCAGTATTTT	CASSAGLAGGQKDTQYF
NA	NA	TRBJ2-7	TRBV7-9	TGTGCCAGCAGCACTCACAGAGATCTGTACGAGCAGTACTTC	CASSTHRDLYEQYF
NA	NA	TRBJ2-7	TRBV5-1	TGCGCCAGCAGCGTTGAAGGGGGTGGGACCTACGAGCAGTACTTC	CASSVEGGGTYEQYF
NA	NA	TRBJ2-3	TRBV4-3	TGCGCCAGCAGCCAAGCGGGAACACTCACAGATACGCAGTATTTT	CASSQAGTLTDTQYF
NA	NA	TRBJ2-5	TRBV7-8	TGTGCCAGCAGCTCCAAGGGGACCGTAGGGACCCAGTACTTC	CASSSKGTVGTQYF
NA	TRBD1	TRBJ1-5	TRBV6-1	TGTGCCAGCAGGATTGGACAGGGAGGCAATCAGCCCCAGCATTTT	CASRIGQGGNQPQHF
few	TRBD1	TRBJ2-2	TRBV5-1	TGCGCCAGCAGCGGCCGGGACAGGGGAGGCACCGGGGAGCTGTTTTTT	CASSGRDRGGTGELFF
NA	TRBD1	TRBJ1-3	TRBV9	TGTGCCAGCAGCGACCTGGACAGGGGGCCTGGAAACACCATATATTTT	CASSDLDRGPGNTIYF
NA	NA	TRBJ1-6	TRBV7-2	TGTGCCAGCAGCTTAGGAGGGGGAAAGAATTCACCCCTCCACTTT	CASSLGGGKNSPLHF
NA	TRBD2	TRBJ2-1	TRBV5-1	TGCGCCAGCAGCACCCGGGGGGGTTACAATGAGCAGTTCTTC	CASSTRGGYNEQFF
NA	TRBD1	TRBJ2-5	TRBV10-3	TGTGCCATCAGTGAGGTCGGGGACAGCCAAGAGACCCAGTACTTC	CAISEVGDSQETQYF
once	NA	TRBJ2-5	TRBV19	TGTGCCAGTAGAGACAGGTCCACACAAGAGACCCAGTACTTC	CASRDRSTQETQYF
NA	NA	TRBJ1-1	TRBV6-1	TGTGCCAGCAGAGAGAACACTGAAGCTTTCTTT	CASRENTEAFF
NA	NA	TRBJ1-6	TRBV9	TGTGCCAGCAGCGTATGGGGATCTGAGAATTCACCCCTCCACTTT	CASSVWGSENSPLHF
NA	NA	TRBJ1-1	TRBV7-2	TGTGCCAGCAGCTTAGAGGCGGGAAGTAGGGCTTTCTTT	CASSLEAGSRAFF
NA	NA	TRBJ1-2	TRBV21-1	TGTGCCAGCAGCAAGGTCTTGGGTCTGGGTGGCTACACCTTC	CASSKVLGLGGYTF
NA	NA	TRBJ2-1	TRBV7-9	TGTGCCAGCAGCTTAGTAAGGGGGGGCCCCTACAATGAGCAGTTCTTC	CASSLVRGGPYNEQFF
NA	NA	TRBJ1-1	TRBV7-2	TGTGCCAGCAGCTTAGCAGCCTACAACACTGAAGCTTTCTTT	CASSLAAYNTEAFF
NA	TRBD1	TRBJ1-4	TRBV11-2	TGTGCCAGCAGCCCTTTGAGGGGGCGGGCTAATGAAAAACTGTTTTTT	CASSPLRGRANEKLFF
NA	NA	TRBJ2-7	TRBV11-2	TGTGCCAGCAGCTTAGATTTCAGCGGATGGGGGGTCGAGCAGTACTTC	CASSLDFSGWGVEQYF
NA	NA	TRBJ2-1	TRBV6-6	TGTGCCAGCAGAGATGGCTACGAGCAGTTCTTC	CASRDGYEQFF
NA	TRBD2	TRBJ2-7	TRBV7-9	TGTGCCAGCAGCCAGGGGTTGCGGGGGGAAACCTACGAGCAGTACTTC	CASSQGLRGETYEQYF
NA	NA	TRBJ2-2	TRBV5-8	TGTGCCAGCAGCTTCCTTTTCTCGAACACCGGGGAGCTGTTTTTT	CASSFLFSNTGELFF
NA	TRBD2	TRBJ2-3	TRBV29-1	TGCAGCGTCGGGTACCTAGCGGGAGGGCCTACAGATACGCAGTATTTT	CSVGYLAGGPTDTQYF
NA	NA	TRBJ1-1	TRBV6-5	TGTGCCAGCATTACACCAGGGAGGAGGGGCACTGAAGCTTTCTTT	CASITPGRRGTEAFF
NA	NA	TRBJ1-1	TRBV5-1	TGCGCCAGCAGCCGAGGGGACGGACTTGGGACTGAAGCTTTCTTT	CASSRGDGLGTEAFF
few	NA	TRBJ1-3	TRBV9	TGTGCCAGCAGCGTAGTTCCCGGGTACTCTGGAAACACCATATATTTT	CASSVVPGYSGNTIYF
NA	NA	TRBJ1-1	TRBV10-3	TGTGCCATCAGGCCAGGGAACACTGAAGCTTTCTTT	CAIRPGNTEAFF
NA	NA	TRBJ1-1	TRBV29-1	TGCAGCGTCGCTGACGGGAACACTGAAGCTTTCTTT	CSVADGNTEAFF
NA	TRBD1	TRBJ1-3	TRBV7-2	TGTGCCAGCAGCACGGACAGGGTAGTCAACACCATATATTTT	CASSTDRVVNTIYF
NA	NA	TRBJ1-2	TRBV6-6	TGTGCCAGCAGTTCCCTACATGGCTACACCTTC	CASSSLHGYTF
NA	NA	TRBJ2-2	TRBV11-3	TGTGCCAGCAGCTTACTGGACATAAACACCGGGGAGCTGTTTTTT	CASSLLDINTGELFF